Listed below are T cell receptor beta chains from one sample, sequenced in a study of shared clonotypes between healthy human individuals. Method: immunoSEQ multiplex PCR; TCRdb's copy keeps in-frame clones and lacks some. Found here are hundreds of thousands of clones, around 72% of them singletons; the top ten hold 1.8%. Sequencing input: memory CD4+ T cells sorted from blood. The receptors originated from a woman aged 25 to 39 in good health. Each CDR3 is given with its conserved first and last residue. The D gene is left open where the match is weak. Size is stated for part of the rows, as once, few or many counts, or as a class when the clone is expanded.

D: -
J: TRBJ2-1
size: -
V: TRBV19
CDR3: CASSPGTSNEQFF
DNA: TGTGCCAGTAGCCCCGGGACGTCGAATGAGCAGTTCTTC

D: -
J: TRBJ2-2
size: -
V: TRBV2
CDR3: CASSPLHSANTGELFF
DNA: TGTGCCAGCAGTCCCCTACATAGCGCGAACACCGGGGAGCTGTTTTTT

D: -
J: TRBJ1-5
size: once
V: TRBV7-8
CDR3: CASSLERNQPQHF
DNA: TGTGCCAGCAGCTTAGAACGAAATCAGCCCCAGCATTTT

D: -
J: TRBJ1-5
size: -
V: TRBV28
CDR3: CASSLNQPQHF
DNA: TGTGCCAGCAGCTTAAATCAGCCCCAGCATTTT

D: -
J: TRBJ2-1
size: -
V: TRBV30
CDR3: CAWRSGGSGNEQFF
DNA: TGTGCCTGGAGGTCGGGCGGGTCCGGCAATGAGCAGTTCTTC

D: -
J: TRBJ1-4
size: -
V: TRBV7-9
CDR3: CASSRNRDVGEKLFF
DNA: TGTGCCAGCAGCCGAAACAGGGATGTGGGTGAAAAACTGTTTTTT

D: TRBD2
J: TRBJ2-5
size: -
V: TRBV10-3
CDR3: CAISEASGMGETQYF
DNA: TGTGCCATCAGTGAGGCTAGCGGGATGGGTGAGACCCAGTACTTC

D: TRBD2
J: TRBJ2-2
size: once
V: TRBV19
CDR3: CASTGASGMYTGELFF
DNA: TGTGCCAGTACTGGGGCTAGCGGGATGTACACCGGGGAGCTGTTTTTT

D: -
J: TRBJ1-2
size: -
V: TRBV6-6
CDR3: CASSQSSGTGRGGYTF
DNA: TGTGCCAGCAGCCAATCTTCGGGGACGGGTAGGGGAGGCTACACCTTC

D: TRBD2
J: TRBJ2-7
size: -
V: TRBV27
CDR3: CASSYSGDFGEQYF
DNA: TGTGCCAGCAGTTACAGCGGGGACTTCGGCGAGCAGTACTTC

D: -
J: TRBJ2-2
size: -
V: TRBV19
CDR3: CASSLAGNTGELFF
DNA: TGTGCCAGTAGTCTGGCGGGCAACACCGGGGAGCTGTTTTTT

D: TRBD1
J: TRBJ2-5
size: -
V: TRBV28
CDR3: CASGDRGRETQYF
DNA: TGTGCCAGCGGCGACAGGGGGCGGGAGACCCAGTACTTC

D: TRBD1
J: TRBJ2-7
size: -
V: TRBV19
CDR3: CASSIAGTVKTYEQYF
DNA: TGTGCCAGTAGTATAGCTGGGACAGTAAAAACCTACGAGCAGTACTTC

D: TRBD1
J: TRBJ1-1
size: -
V: TRBV7-8
CDR3: CASSGGQGAGAFF
DNA: TGTGCCAGCAGCGGGGGACAGGGGGCGGGTGCTTTCTTT

D: -
J: TRBJ2-1
size: -
V: TRBV11-2
CDR3: CASSLPVSFEQFF
DNA: TGTGCCAGCAGCCTCCCTGTGAGCTTTGAGCAGTTCTTC